One TCR beta chain is described in this entry. Its antigen is as yet unknown. This table comes from immunoSEQ multiplex PCR, and its TCRdb copy is limited to in-frame clones, with some not included. This sample has over a million clones, with roughly 96% found just once. The germline CDR1 and CDR2 sequences are GTSNPN and SVGIG (reference sequence). The CDR3 consists of 13 residues. The germline V and J ends were trimmed by 1 base and 6 bases, with 9 bases remaining between them. This entry is derived from a study of shared clonotypes between healthy human individuals. Study results and caveats: Apart from blood, nothing was sampled; tissue repertoires likely differ. The low donor count limited represented genetic and exposure-history diversity.

The sequence was obtained from a man in his thirties or forties in good health. The rearrangement uses TRBV30 and TRBJ2-2; D is uncertain. The sample comprised naive CD4+ T cells sorted from blood. Subset meaning: CD45RA+ positively selected. The CDR3 bases are TGTGCCTGGAGTGGTAGTGGGTCCGGGGAGCTGTTTTTT. This sequence encodes CAWSGSGSGELFF.